This T cell receptor (beta chain) emerged from a study of T cells in Graves' hyperthyroidism and ophthalmopathy. The TCR beta CDR3 regions underwent amplification using RNA transcripts as the source. The HTBI set primed first-round TCR CDR3 RT-PCR. TCRdb re-analysed the multiplex PCR reads in MiXCR, keeping a single row per CDR3 protein. The top ten hold about 35% of the sample, which has about 640,000 distinct CDR3 sequences, less than 25% seen once. V lost 3 bases and J lost 6, with 12 bases in between. CDR1 and CDR2 from the germline V gene are LGHDT and YNNKEL (reference sequence). The CDR3 runs 13 residues. A few counts support this clonotype. Its antigen is not identified. The study's findings and limits: Model predictions of ophthalmopathy came a median around 6.5 months before onset.

The sequencing input was blood. The receptor comes from a young man with Graves' ophthalmopathy. The chain has TRBV3-1 and TRBJ2-7, with D tentatively TRBD2 (5 bases). CDR3 region: CASSHTSRGEQYF. DNA of the CDR3: TGTGCCAGCAGCCACACCTCCCGGGGCGAGCAGTACTTC.